This TCR beta chain was recovered during a study of PD-L1 blockade in urothelial cancer. Study as a whole: Atezolizumab was started by patients at some point between 2014 and 2016 at 1,200 mg intravenously every 3 weeks. Men with urothelial cancer arising in the bladder made up about 85% of the roughly 29 patients. Reported median T cell count for blood samples was roughly 140,000.

CDR3 length equals 13 residues. Germline-derived CDR1 and CDR2 are SGDLS and YYNGEE. Deletions cut 4 bases from V and 9 bases from J, with 13 bases between. Synthetic TCR analog templates were spiked into all PCRs individually. The table came from immunoSEQ multiplex PCR; TCRdb's copy has only in-frame clones and leaves some out. Found here are about 63,000 clones, roughly 79% of them singletons; the top ten hold 3.2%. Time point: pretreatment peripheral blood. This specimen consisted of PBMCs, obtained around atezolizumab (anti-PD-L1) treatment. The TCR comes from a man in his 70s with urothelial cancer. The rearrangement joins TRBV9 to TRBJ2-2; tentatively, D is TRBD2 (6 bases). The CDR3 sequence is CASSPLASRELFF. DNA for the CDR3: TGTGCCAGCAGCCCACTAGCTAGCCGGGAGCTGTTTTTT.